Each of the 30 T cell receptor beta chains below was sequenced from the same sample in a study of OX40 agonist ivuxolimab in advanced cancers. Method: immunoSEQ multiplex PCR; TCRdb's copy keeps in-frame clones and lacks some. The profile covers over 55,000 clones, with about four fifths appearing a single time and roughly 2.1% taken by the ten largest. Sequenced here: CD4+ or CD8+ T cells sorted from blood, sampled in a trial of the OX40 agonist ivuxolimab. Receptors originate from an adult with an advanced solid tumor such as melanoma, head and neck, liver or kidney cancer.

V gene TRBV6-6 combines with J gene TRBJ1-1, with 10 bases matching TRBD1. Trimming took 2 bases from V and 7 from J; bases not matched to a gene: 10. The V gene's germline CDR1 is MNHNY and CDR2 SVGAGI (reference sequence). This CDR3 comprises 16 residues. The CDR3 bases are TGTGCCAGCAGTTACGGGACAGGGGCCTTACGGGGTGAAGCTTTCTTT. It codes for CASSYGTGALRGEAFF.

The V call is TRBV2, the J call TRBJ1-5, with unresolved D. V lost 5 bases and J lost 0, with 2 bases in between. CDR3 size: 12 residues. Germline assignment: CDR1 SNHLY and CDR2 FYNNEI. The CDR3 here is CASSFSNQPQHF. The CDR3 nucleotides read TGTGCCAGCAGTTTTAGCAATCAGCCCCAGCATTTT.

This clone was observed once. The chain carries TRBV19 and TRBJ1-1; D uncertain. The CDR3 consists of 13 residues. The V and J ends lost 0 bases and 4 bases respectively, with 6 bases between them. Germline CDR1 and CDR2: LNHDA and SQIVND (reference sequence). The CDR3 DNA is TGTGCCAGTAGTATAGATCTCGGCACTGAAGCTTTCTTT. As protein: CASSIDLGTEAFF.

The rearrangement uses TRBV7-9 and TRBJ1-4; 8 nucleotides align to TRBD1. The CDR3 is 16 amino acids. Germline V lookup: CDR1 SEHNR, CDR2 FQNEAQ (reference sequence). V was clipped by 5 bases and J by 0 bases; unmatched bases: 5. The CDR3 here is CASSTGTGATNEKLFF. The CDR3 bases are TGTGCCAGCAGCACCGGGACAGGTGCAACTAATGAAAAACTGTTTTTT.

This chain links TRBV30 with TRBJ2-3; 7 bases agree with TRBD1. CDR1 is GTSNPN, CDR2 SVGIG, per germline (reference sequence). V lost 0 bases, J lost 8 bases, and 11 bases stayed unmatched. The CDR3 is made up of 15 amino acids. This CDR3 is CAWSVQGPLRATQYF. In DNA form, the CDR3 reads TGTGCCTGGAGTGTACAGGGGCCCTTACGAGCTACGCAGTATTTT.

This clone qualifies as medium-sized. The genes are TRBV7-6 and TRBJ1-2, with no clear D. Germline V gene data show CDR1 as SGHVS and CDR2 as FNYEAQ. The CDR3 covers 13 residues. V gave up 4 bases and J gave up 3 bases, with 9 bases separating them. Here the CDR3 DNA reads TGTGCCAGCAGCTCCGGACTGCACTATGGCTACACCTTC. It is translated as CASSSGLHYGYTF.

DNA for the CDR3: TGTGCCAGCAGCTTAAACGGGGTCGGCTACGAGCAGTACGTC. Its translation: CASSLNGVGYEQYV. V and J are TRBV7-9 and TRBJ2-7, with a tentative D call TRBD2 (5 bases). Germline lookup yields CDR1 SEHNR and CDR2 FQNEAQ (reference sequence). The CDR3 has 14 residues. With 2 bases removed from V and 3 bases from J, the gap between germline ends came to 11 bases.

This clone was seen more than once but under ten times. This sequence joins TRBV18 and TRBJ1-1, with 9 bases that match TRBD1. This CDR3 has 13 residues. The V gene's germline CDR1 is KGHSH and CDR2 LQKENI. With 6 bases clipped from V and 6 bases from J, the junction kept 5 bases outside the gene matches. In DNA form, the CDR3 reads TGTGCCAGCTCCGAGCGACAGGGGGCTGAAGCTTTCTTT. Its protein product is CASSERQGAEAFF.

This chain joins TRBV7-2 and TRBJ2-1, with D perhaps given as TRBD1 or TRBD2 (5 bases each). Germline CDR1 reads SGHTA; CDR2 reads FQGNSA. Between the trimmed V and J ends, which lost 5 bases and 9 bases, there was a span of 11 bases. The CDR3 contains 12 residues. CDR3 nucleotide sequence: TGTGCCAGCAGCCCCGTGGGGGTTGAGCAGTTCTTC. This codes for CASSPVGVEQFF. Drawing the rest from reference TRBV7-2 and TRBJ2-1, the complete variable domain is GAGVSQSPSNKVTEKGKDVELRCDPISGHTALYWYRQSLGQGLEFLIYFQGNSAPDKSGLPSDRFSAERTGGSVSTLTIQRTQQEDSAVYLCASSPVGVEQFFGPGTRLTVL.

The chain carries TRBV6-5 and TRBJ1-4; D is uncertain. Germline CDR1 reads MNHEY; CDR2 reads SVGAGI. The CDR3 loop spans 15 amino acids. V lost 6 bases and J 4 bases, leaving 15 bases between the germline ends. The CDR3 nucleotides read TGTGCCAGCAGACCTATGCTGGGAGTTAATGAAAAACTGTTTTTT. It translates to CASRPMLGVNEKLFF.

The V call is TRBV7-3, the J call TRBJ2-5; D gene uncertain. Germline V gene sequence: CDR1 SGHTA, CDR2 FQGTGA. The CDR3 is 13 residues long. The V end lost 5 bases, the J end lost 5 bases, and 12 bases lay between the germline ends. The chain's CDR3 is CASSRASEETQYF. The CDR3 nucleotides are TGTGCCAGCAGCCGTGCTAGTGAGGAGACCCAGTACTTC.

The chain combines TRBV7-9 with TRBJ1-4, with D tentatively TRBD1 (5 bases). The CDR3 covers 14 residues. Trimming left V 2 bases short and J 7 bases short, with 11 bases between. Germline CDR1 and CDR2: SEHNR and FQNEAQ (reference sequence). CDR3 nucleotides: TGTGCCAGCAGCTTACAGGGTGTGGGTGAAAAACTGTTTTTT. It translates to CASSLQGVGEKLFF.

This chain joins TRBV4-2 and TRBJ1-6; 10 positions match TRBD1. With V trimmed by 4 bases and J by 9 bases, 9 bases remained unmatched. Per the germline V gene, CDR1 is LGHNA and CDR2 is YNFKEQ. The CDR3 extends over 16 amino acids. The CDR3 nucleotides are TGTGCCAGCAGCCGGTTAGGGACAGGGGATAGTTCACCCCTCCACTTT. Amino acids: CASSRLGTGDSSPLHF.

The chain has TRBV2 and TRBJ1-6; D is possibly TRBD1 (6 bases). Trimming cost V 3 bases and J 8 bases, with 17 bases left between them. The CDR3 loop spans 16 amino acids. Germline V gene data show CDR1 as SNHLY and CDR2 as FYNNEI. CDR3 sequence: CASSDRDGRTDSPLHF. CDR3 sequence (DNA): TGTGCCAGCAGTGACCGGGACGGGAGGACAGATTCACCCCTCCACTTT. Variable domain in full (rest from reference TRBV2 and TRBJ1-6): EPEVTQTPSHQVTQMGQEVILRCVPISNHLYFYWYRQILGQKVEFLVSFYNNEISEKSEIFDDQFSVERPDGSNFTLKIRSTKLEDSAMYFCASSDRDGRTDSPLHFGNGTRLTVT.

The chain combines TRBV9 with TRBJ1-3, with D unresolved. Deletions cut 4 bases from V and 4 bases from J, with 18 bases between. The CDR3 is 16 residues long. Germline values: CDR1 SGDLS, CDR2 YYNGEE. The chain's CDR3 is CASSRVRGGAGNTIYF. For the CDR3, the DNA is TGTGCCAGCAGCCGAGTACGGGGAGGTGCCGGAAACACCATATATTTT.

This clone was counted between two and nine times. The gene calls are TRBV30 and TRBJ2-3; D is possibly TRBD1 (5 bases). Per germline, CDR1 GTSNPN and CDR2 SVGIG (reference sequence). Deletions cut 1 base from V and 2 bases from J, with 10 bases between. This CDR3 is 14 amino acids long. CDR3 nucleotide sequence: TGTGCCTGGAGTGGGGGCGGCACCACAGATACGCAGTATTTT. This encodes CAWSGGGTTDTQYF. The full variable domain, rest sourced from reference TRBV30 and TRBJ2-3, is SQTIHQWPATLVQPVGSPLSLECTVEGTSNPNLYWYRQAAGRGLQLLFYSVGIGQISSEVPQNLSASRPQDRQFILSSKKLLLSDSGFYLCAWSGGGTTDTQYFGPGTRLTVL.

V usage is TRBV6-1 and J usage is TRBJ1-5; no definite D call. V lost 6 bases, J lost 1 base, and 7 bases lay in between. The CDR3 is made up of 13 amino acids. In germline, CDR1 is MNHNS, CDR2 SASEGT. This chain's CDR3 is CASSTQSNQPQHF. DNA of the CDR3: TGTGCCAGCAGCACTCAGAGCAATCAGCCCCAGCATTTT.

This chain joins TRBV5-1 and TRBJ1-3; D not certain. Trimming took off 3 bases at V and 4 bases at J, with 11 bases between the two ends. The CDR3 consists of 14 residues. Germline loops: CDR1 SGHRS, CDR2 YFSETQ. CDR3 nucleotide sequence: TGCGCCAGCAGCTCCTCGGGGTCCGGAAACACCATATATTTT. This sequence encodes CASSSSGSGNTIYF. Full variable domain (outside the CDR3, taken from reference TRBV5-1 and TRBJ1-3): KAGVTQTPRYLIKTRGQQVTLSCSPISGHRSVSWYQQTPGQGLQFLFEYFSETQRNKGNFPGRFSGRQFSNSRSEMNVSTLELGDSALYLCASSSSGSGNTIYFGEGSWLTVV.

The V and J genes are TRBV10-3 and TRBJ2-3; 8 nucleotides agree with TRBD1. Germline CDR1 and CDR2: ENHRY and SYGVKD. The CDR3 consists of 14 residues. V lost 0 bases and J lost 7; bases outside the gene matches: 3. In DNA, the CDR3 is TGTGCCATCAGTGAGTCGGACAGGGCCCATACGCAGTATTTT. It translates to CAISESDRAHTQYF.

J is TRBJ2-3 and V is TRBV10-1; 12 bases fit TRBD2. This CDR3 has 18 residues. The V gene end was trimmed by 4 bases and the J gene end by 3 bases; junction bases not matched to a gene: 11. Germline assignment: CDR1 WNHNN and CDR2 SYGVQD (reference sequence). The CDR3 DNA reads as TGCGCCAGCAGTGGTGGGATAGGACTAGCGGGACCTACAGATACGCAGTATTTT. Translating it yields CASSGGIGLAGPTDTQYF.

The V gene is TRBV7-3, the J gene TRBJ2-7; D might be TRBD2 (7 bases). Germline CDR1 and CDR2: SGHTA and FQGTGA. This CDR3 spans 14 amino acids. Trimming removed 0 bases at V and 7 bases at J, with 13 bases between. Here the CDR3 reads CASSLTGGLEEQYF. The DNA of the CDR3 is TGTGCCAGCAGCTTAACCGGGGGGCTGGAGGAGCAGTACTTC.

V gene TRBV19 combines with J gene TRBJ2-1, with D unresolved. The germline V gene encodes CDR1 LNHDA and CDR2 SQIVND (reference sequence). V lost 1 base, J lost 0 bases, and 10 bases lay in between. The CDR3 runs to 16 residues. The CDR3 bases are TGTGCCAGTAGTATAGGGCAGGTTTCCTCCTACAATGAGCAGTTCTTC. Amino acid sequence: CASSIGQVSSYNEQFF.

The V call is TRBV5-6, the J call TRBJ2-1; 8 bases line up with TRBD2. Germline V lookup: CDR1 SGHDT, CDR2 YYEEEE. The V gene end was trimmed by 4 bases and the J gene end by 8 bases; junction bases not matched to a gene: 17. The CDR3 has 17 amino acids. The DNA for the CDR3 is TGTGCCAGCAGCGCCGGGGGGCCGGGCGGGAGGATCTATGAGCAGTTCTTC. Residues: CASSAGGPGGRIYEQFF.

This sequence joins TRBV10-3 and TRBJ2-7; D perhaps matches TRBD2 (5 bases). Germline assignment: CDR1 ENHRY and CDR2 SYGVKD. V was pared by 10 bases and J by 0 bases, with 13 bases between. The CDR3 contains 13 residues. CDR3 sequence (DNA): TGTGCCACTCGGACTCCCTCCTCCTACGAGCAGTACGTC. Its translation: CATRTPSSYEQYV.

This clone has only one observation. The chain joins TRBV9 to TRBJ2-3; TRBD2 might be the D (7 bases). Trimming cost V 0 bases and J 5 bases, with 13 bases left between them. There are 15 residues in the CDR3. CDR1 is SGDLS, CDR2 YYNGEE, per germline. The CDR3 loop is CASSVAGGAIDTQYF. Here the CDR3 DNA reads TGTGCCAGCAGCGTAGCTGGGGGGGCTATAGATACGCAGTATTTT.

The chain combines TRBV18 with TRBJ1-4; D is perhaps TRBD1 (6 bases). Germline V gene lookup returns CDR1 KGHSH and CDR2 LQKENI. The CDR3 is made up of 19 amino acids. V lost 3 bases and J lost 5, with 25 bases in between. CDR3 bases: TGTGCCAGCTCACCTTCCGGGACACATAATCCGGCGGGGAATGAAAAACTGTTTTTT. It specifies CASSPSGTHNPAGNEKLFF.

The V gene is TRBV7-3, the J gene TRBJ1-1; D remains ambiguous. Germline CDR1 reads SGHTA; CDR2 reads FQGTGA. The V gene lost 3 bases and the J gene lost 0 bases, with 8 bases spanning the gap. The CDR3 is made up of 14 amino acids. As DNA, the CDR3 is TGTGCCAGCAGCTTCGAAGGCATGAACACTGAAGCTTTCTTT. It encodes CASSFEGMNTEAFF. The whole variable domain, filled in from reference TRBV7-3 and TRBJ1-1, reads GAGVSQTPSNKVTEKGKYVELRCDPISGHTALYWYRQSLGQGPEFLIYFQGTGAADDSGLPNDRFFAVRPEGSVSTLKIQRTERGDSAVYLCASSFEGMNTEAFFGQGTRLTVV.

V and J are TRBV6-6 and TRBJ1-1; 8 positions match TRBD1. V lost 2 bases, J lost 5 bases, and 4 bases stayed unmatched. Germline V gene sequence: CDR1 MNHNY, CDR2 SVGAGI (reference sequence). The CDR3 consists of 14 residues. The DNA of the CDR3 is TGTGCCAGCAGTTACGATACAGGGGGAACTGAAGCTTTCTTT. Protein: CASSYDTGGTEAFF.

The chain recombines TRBV5-1 with TRBJ2-1; D gene unclear. V was clipped by 4 bases and J by 2 bases, with 13 bases between them. Germline assignment: CDR1 SGHRS and CDR2 YFSETQ. The CDR3 covers 15 residues. The CDR3 DNA reads TGCGCCAGCAGCGCAAACAATCAGCCCTACAATGAGCAGTTCTTC. Its translation is CASSANNQPYNEQFF.

CDR3 amino acids: CASSLSFDYEQYF. CDR3 nucleotides: TGTGCCAGCAGTTTAAGCTTTGACTACGAGCAGTACTTC. The chain links TRBV7-9 to TRBJ2-7, with D unresolved. The germline V gene encodes CDR1 SEHNR and CDR2 FQNEAQ (reference sequence). The CDR3 spans 13 residues. V lost 6 bases and J lost 3, with 12 bases in between.